This T cell receptor (beta chain) was captured by sequencing in a study of blood T cell repertoires in COVID-19. The wider study: The samples span acute and convalescent COVID-19 from the United States, Italy and Spain. Nucleic acid was either cDNA or gDNA, and it came from T cells, B-cell-depleted T cells, or PBMCs.

Per the original data handling: Cell counts per sample came from amplifying reference gene primers. Here immunoSEQ multiplex PCR was the method, and the copy in TCRdb shows in-frame clones only, minus some. The V and J calls and clone size come from that table; D and trimming were worked out from the DNA. The table records fewer than 350,000 clones, around 90% of them present only once. Germline lookup yields CDR1 MDHEN and CDR2 SYDVKM. Trimming took off 6 bases at V and 2 bases at J, with 13 bases between the two ends. This CDR3 has 14 amino acids. What was sequenced was peripheral blood. The rearrangement uses TRBV28 and TRBJ1-2, with TRBD1 as a possible D gene (5 bases). The origin of this receptor is a man aged 18 to 30 with active or convalescent COVID-19. The CDR3 DNA reads as TGTGCCAGCAGAGGTCCCAGGGAAAACTATGGCTACACCTTC. Translation: CASRGPRENYGYTF.